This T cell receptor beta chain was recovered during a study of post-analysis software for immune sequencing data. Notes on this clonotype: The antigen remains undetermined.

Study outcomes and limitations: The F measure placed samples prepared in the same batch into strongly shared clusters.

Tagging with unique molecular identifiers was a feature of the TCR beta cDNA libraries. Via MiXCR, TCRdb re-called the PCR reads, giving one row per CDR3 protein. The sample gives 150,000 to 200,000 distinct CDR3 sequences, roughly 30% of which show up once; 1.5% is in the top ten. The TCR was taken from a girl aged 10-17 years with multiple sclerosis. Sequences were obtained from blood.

The CDR3, as DNA: TGCAGTGCTAGGAGATCGGCGGTTGAAGCTTTCTTT. It codes for CSARRSAVEAFF. The chain recombines TRBV20-1 with TRBJ1-1, with D unclear. CDR1 and CDR2 (germline): DFQATT, SNEGSKA (reference sequence). V was pared by 3 bases and J by 7 bases, with 12 bases between. The CDR3 spans 12 residues.